The clone carrying this T cell receptor beta chain has ten or more counts. The target antigen is unknown. This CDR3 contains 14 residues. CDR1 is MNHEY, CDR2 SVGAGI, per germline. Trimming pared 7 bases from V and 3 bases from J, leaving 16 bases between. In the PCR, 60 Vbeta and 13 Jbeta primers were used. The method was immunoSEQ multiplex PCR; TCRdb's version includes in-frame clones alone and lacks a portion of them. The table shows 100,000 to 150,000 clones, with approximately 74% occurring only once. This sample stems from a study of cytomegalovirus exposure and HLA in healthy donors. Donors had nominal health at sampling but likely had unrecorded immune exposures. Whole-study findings and limits: Clonal expansion, a later analysis showed, was greater in HLA-associated TCR beta chains than in equally common others. Sequencing had likely introduced a cluster of highly shared sequence variants as an artifact.

The chain is built from TRBV6-5 and TRBJ2-7; D is possibly TRBD1 (6 bases). Sample: PBMCs. The clonotype was recovered from a male donor in good health and CMV-seronegative. The CDR3 nucleotides are TGTGCCAGCACCCCCGGCAGGGGTTTCTACGAGCAGTACTTC. Its translation: CASTPGRGFYEQYF.